This T cell receptor (beta chain) was sequenced in a study of T-cell memory formation after mild COVID-19. The ends lost 1 base at V and 5 bases at J; junction bases unmatched: 6. Germline CDR1 reads LGHDT; CDR2 reads YNNKEL (reference sequence). The CDR3 extends over 15 amino acids. TCRdb reanalysed the 5' RACE reads using MiXCR and keeps one entry per CDR3 protein. The table records roughly 200,000 distinct CDR3 sequences, around 16% of them present only once. Specimen: PBMCs or a T cell subset sorted from them (not recorded which). V gene TRBV3-1 combines with J gene TRBJ1-1; TRBD1 matches 8 bases. The clonotype originates from an adult woman who had mild COVID-19 (a few samples of this study predate the infection). Cell type and time point are not known. The CDR3 DNA is TGTGCCAGCAGCCAAGTGGGGACAGGCCGAACTGAAGCTTTCTTT. It specifies CASSQVGTGRTEAFF.